The 29 T cell receptor beta chains presented below share a single source sample, sequenced in a study of blood T cell repertoires in COVID-19. Some clones are missing from TCRdb's copy, which holds only in-frame ones; the method was immunoSEQ multiplex PCR. The table records 260,000 or so clones, about 91% of them present only once. Sequencing used PBMCs or T cells enriched from blood (not recorded which). The receptors originated from a woman aged 40 to 49 with acute COVID-19.

With regard to this clone: Compared with germline, one end of the junction differs, possibly owing to a read error. The chain employs TRBV5-1 and TRBJ2-1; D is unclear. Germline CDR1 reads SGHRS; CDR2 reads YFSETQ. The CDR3 contains 15 residues. The CDR3 here is CASSPTRLSHNEQFF. The CDR3 region has the DNA TGCGCCAGCAGCCCAACTCGACTCTCCCACAATGAGCAGTTCTTC.

The J gene is TRBJ1-4, the V gene TRBV4-3; 8 positions agree with TRBD1. V lost 2 bases and J lost 3; bases outside the gene matches: 5. Germline-derived CDR1 and CDR2 are LGHNA and YSLEER. The CDR3 runs 16 residues. The chain's CDR3 is CASSQKGTGPNEKLFF. The CDR3 DNA reads TGCGCCAGCAGCCAAAAAGGGACAGGCCCTAATGAAAAACTGTTTTTT.

The chain joins TRBV11-2 to TRBJ1-3, with D uncertain. CDR3 size: 15 residues. Germline CDR1 is SGHAT and CDR2 is FQNNGV. Trimming removed 8 bases from V and 0 bases from J, with 14 bases in between. The DNA for the CDR3 is TGTGCCAGCCAACGCGGGGTCAGCTCTGGAAACACCATATATTTT. It yields the protein CASQRGVSSGNTIYF. Based on the CDR3 plus reference TRBV11-2 and TRBJ1-3, the full variable domain is EAGVAQSPRYKIIEKRQSVAFWCNPISGHATLYWYQQILGQGPKLLIQFQNNGVVDDSQLPKDRFSAERLKGVDSTLKIQPAKLEDSAVYLCASQRGVSSGNTIYFGEGSWLTVV.

This clone was detected only once. The chain employs TRBV4-3 and TRBJ2-5; the D is unclear. V lost 3 bases and J lost 0, with 8 bases in between. Looked up from germline, CDR1 is LGHNA and CDR2 is YSLEER. The CDR3 spans 14 residues. CDR3: CASSQNLNQETQYF. The DNA of the CDR3 is TGCGCCAGCAGCCAGAACTTGAACCAAGAGACCCAGTACTTC.

This clone was observed once. The J gene is TRBJ2-1, the V gene TRBV18; D is possibly TRBD2 (6 bases). This CDR3 has 15 residues. The V end was cut by 3 bases, the J end by 4 bases, with 13 bases between. Germline V gives CDR1 KGHSH, CDR2 LQKENI. CDR3 bases: TGTGCCAGCTCACCTCGGGAGTCCGCTTACAATGAGCAGTTCTTC. It codes for CASSPRESAYNEQFF.

This chain joins TRBV6-5 and TRBJ2-2; D is possibly TRBD1 (6 bases). The CDR3 extends over 15 amino acids. Germline CDR1 is MNHEY and CDR2 is SVGAGI. The V end was cut by 5 bases, the J end by 6 bases, with 16 bases between. The CDR3 sequence: CASSREQGFAGELFF. Written as DNA, the CDR3 is TGTGCCAGCAGTCGCGAACAGGGTTTTGCCGGGGAGCTGTTTTTT.

The chain uses TRBV19 and TRBJ2-5, with D perhaps TRBD1 (7 bases). The CDR3 length is 15 residues. With 6 bases removed from V and 1 base from J, the gap between germline ends came to 15 bases. Germline CDR1 LNHDA, CDR2 SQIVND (reference sequence). Here the CDR3 DNA reads TGTGCCAGTAGCCCAGGGCAGGGGGGCCAAGAGACCCAGTACTTC. Translating it yields CASSPGQGGQETQYF.

The chain joins TRBV10-3 to TRBJ1-2; possibly TRBD1 for D (5 bases). Germline loops: CDR1 ENHRY, CDR2 SYGVKD. The CDR3 length is 12 residues. The V end lost 3 bases, the J end lost 6 bases, and 8 bases lay between the germline ends. The CDR3 coding sequence is TGTGCCATCAGTGATCGGGGGGATGGCTACACCTTC. This sequence encodes CAISDRGDGYTF.

The CDR3 reads CASSYPRRLDFGINEQFF. The CDR3 DNA follows: TGTGCCAGCAGTTACCCCCGCCGACTAGATTTCGGAATCAATGAGCAGTTCTTC. The rearrangement links TRBV6-2 or TRBV6-3 to TRBJ2-1, with D perhaps matching TRBD2 (6 bases). The CDR3 totals 18 residues. V was clipped by 2 bases and J by 6 bases, with 23 bases between them. CDR1 and CDR2 from the germline V gene are MNHEY and SVGEGT.

This clone has only a few counts. CDR3 sequence reads: CASSPRQGARGYTF. The CDR3 DNA follows: TGTGCCAGCAGCCCCCGACAGGGGGCTAGGGGCTACACCTTC. The genes are TRBV3-1 (or the pseudogene TRBV3-2) and TRBJ1-2; 10 bases are shared with TRBD1. V trimming: 4 bases; J trimming: 8 bases; junction bases outside the gene matches: 7. The CDR3 sequence is 14 residues long. Germline V gene data show CDR1 as LGHDT and CDR2 as YNNKEL (reference sequence).

V and J are TRBV2 and TRBJ1-5; 9 nucleotides agree with TRBD1. The V segment lost 5 bases and the J segment 5 bases; nucleotides outside the gene matches: 1. In germline, CDR1 is SNHLY, CDR2 FYNNEI. CDR3 length: 13 amino acids. CDR3: CASSWDRDQPQHF. CDR3 sequence (DNA): TGTGCCAGCAGTTGGGACAGGGATCAGCCCCAGCATTTT.

This chain joins TRBV5-1 and TRBJ1-3; unclear D gene. CDR1 is SGHRS and CDR2 is YFSETQ in the germline V gene. This CDR3 is 15 amino acids long. The V end lost 1 base, the J end lost 0 bases, and 8 bases lay between the germline ends. The CDR3 is CASSLSGSSGNTIYF. The CDR3 region has the DNA TGCGCCAGCAGCTTGAGTGGTAGCTCTGGAAACACCATATATTTT.

The chain joins TRBV27 to TRBJ1-2; no clear D. The ends were cut back, 0 bases at V and 2 bases at J, with 10 bases in the middle. CDR1 and CDR2 (germline): MNHEY, SMNVEV (reference sequence). CDR3 length: 15 amino acids. CDR3 region: CASSLSRGRNYGYTF. CDR3 DNA: TGTGCCAGCAGTTTATCGCGAGGGCGCAACTATGGCTACACCTTC.

The chain employs TRBV9 and TRBJ2-5, with 15 bases lining up with TRBD2. From germline, CDR1 is SGDLS and CDR2 YYNGEE. V gave up 4 bases and J gave up 7 bases; unmatched junction bases: 8. CDR3 length equals 16 residues. The DNA of the CDR3 is TGTGCCAGCAGCACAACGGGACTAGCGGGAGGCGGGACCCAGTACTTC. This gives the protein CASSTTGLAGGGTQYF.

The sample holds a few counts of this clone. The chain couples TRBV10-3 to TRBJ2-7, with TRBD1 matching over 11 bases. This CDR3 has 15 amino acids. Germline-derived CDR1 and CDR2 are ENHRY and SYGVKD. With V trimmed by 6 bases and J by 2 bases, 6 bases remained unmatched. CDR3 sequence reads: CAISLLGQGAYEQYF. The CDR3 DNA reads TGTGCCATCAGCCTCCTGGGACAGGGGGCCTACGAGCAGTACTTC.

The chain joins TRBV7-8 to TRBJ1-3, with D perhaps TRBD1 (6 bases). The germline V and J ends were trimmed by 2 bases and 0 bases, with 23 bases remaining between them. The CDR3 has 20 amino acids. Germline V gives CDR1 SGHVS, CDR2 FQNEAQ. The CDR3 DNA reads as TGTGCCAGCAGCTTACCCCCGGACAGCCCTTCTATTCTCTCTGGAAACACCATATATTTT. It encodes CASSLPPDSPSILSGNTIYF. Variable domain in full (rest from reference TRBV7-8 and TRBJ1-3): GAGVSQSPRYKVAKRGQDVALRCDPISGHVSLFWYQQALGQGPEFLTYFQNEAQLDKSGLPSDRFFAERPEGSVSTLKIQRTQQEDSAVYLCASSLPPDSPSILSGNTIYFGEGSWLTVV.

CDR3 amino acids: CASSPTRDNSGNTIYF. The CDR3 region has the DNA TGTGCCAGCTCACCAACTAGGGACAACTCTGGAAACACCATATATTTT. V and J are TRBV18 and TRBJ1-3, with D tentatively TRBD1 (6 bases). With 2 bases removed from V and 0 bases from J, the gap between germline ends came to 11 bases. The CDR3 has 16 amino acids. Per germline, CDR1 KGHSH and CDR2 LQKENI.

V is TRBV2 and J is TRBJ1-4; tentatively, D is TRBD1 (6 bases). V lost 7 bases and J 7 bases, leaving 25 bases between the germline ends. This CDR3 has 17 residues. CDR1 is SNHLY, CDR2 FYNNEI, per germline. Here the CDR3 DNA reads TGTGCCAGCAAACGTGCATCAAACAGGGCCCTAGGTGAAAAACTGTTTTTT. Translated, it gives CASKRASNRALGEKLFF.

The count of this clone is one. The V gene is TRBV19, the J gene TRBJ2-7; 9 bases are a match to TRBD2. The germline V gene has CDR1 LNHDA and CDR2 SQIVND (reference sequence). The V gene end was trimmed by 10 bases and the J gene end by 2 bases; junction bases not matched to a gene: 9. This CDR3 is 14 amino acids long. The CDR3 DNA follows: TGTGCCACCGCGGGAGGGGGTACTCCCTACGAGCAGTACTTC. Translating gives CATAGGGTPYEQYF.

The chain has TRBV2 and TRBJ2-2; the match to TRBD2 covers 11 bases. Germline loops: CDR1 SNHLY, CDR2 FYNNEI. The CDR3 is made up of 16 amino acids. After removal of 4 bases from V and 6 bases from J, the junction contained 7 bases not matched to a gene. CDR3: CASSGSLAGGPGELFF. The DNA of the CDR3 is TGTGCCAGCAGTGGGTCGCTAGCGGGAGGCCCCGGGGAGCTGTTTTTT.

This chain connects TRBV19 to TRBJ2-5, with TRBD1 as a possible D gene (5 bases). V lost 2 bases, J lost 5 bases, and 15 bases lay in between. The CDR3 has 15 amino acids. Per germline, CDR1 LNHDA and CDR2 SQIVND (reference sequence). The CDR3 reads CASSINGARGETQYF. The CDR3 bases are TGTGCCAGTAGTATAAATGGGGCACGTGGGGAGACCCAGTACTTC.

The chain recombines TRBV21-1 with TRBJ2-1; TRBD2 reflects the table's D call only, with no check against the DNA. TRBV21-1 is assigned pseudogene status. There are 17 residues in the CDR3. The DNA of the CDR3 is TGTGCCAGCAGCAAAGACAGCTCGAACTGGGGGGGGAATGAGCAGTTCTTC. Encoded protein: CASSKDSSNWGGNEQFF.

The chain joins TRBV2 to TRBJ2-7; no definite D call. Germline assignment: CDR1 SNHLY and CDR2 FYNNEI. V was cut by 4 bases and J by 6 bases, with 7 bases left in between. This CDR3 has 11 residues. Here the CDR3 DNA reads TGTGCCAGCAGTGGCGATTCCGAGCAGTACGTC. Encoded protein: CASSGDSEQYV.

CDR3 residues: CASSSYSSNEQFF. The CDR3 bases are TGTGCCAGCAGTTCCTATAGTAGCAATGAGCAGTTCTTC. This chain connects TRBV27 to TRBJ2-1; D unclear. Germline values: CDR1 MNHEY, CDR2 SMNVEV (reference sequence). CDR3 length equals 13 residues. V was shortened by 4 bases and J by 6 bases, with 10 bases between the two germline ends.

The J gene is TRBJ2-7, the V gene TRBV5-1, with 10 bases lining up with TRBD1. Per the germline V gene, CDR1 is SGHRS and CDR2 is YFSETQ. The CDR3 spans 15 residues. V lost 2 bases to trimming and J lost 6 bases; unmatched junction nucleotides: 8. The DNA of the CDR3 is TGCGCCAGCAGCTTAGGAATCGGGACAGGGGTCGAGCAGTACTTC. Protein: CASSLGIGTGVEQYF.

The chain employs TRBV30 and TRBJ2-3, with TRBD1 identical over 8 bases. J was trimmed by 2 bases and V by 2 bases; bases with no gene match: 18. The CDR3 extends over 19 amino acids. From germline, CDR1 is GTSNPN and CDR2 SVGIG (reference sequence). The CDR3 here is CAWSLSHLGTGHSTDTQYF. The CDR3 DNA follows: TGTGCCTGGAGTCTATCTCACCTCGGGACAGGACATTCCACAGATACGCAGTATTTT.

The chain recombines TRBV11-2 with TRBJ1-5, with a tentative D call TRBD1 (6 bases). The CDR3 is 15 amino acids. Trimming pared 2 bases from V and 7 bases from J, leaving 15 bases between. The germline V gene encodes CDR1 SGHAT and CDR2 FQNNGV. The CDR3 DNA sequence: TGTGCCAGCAGCTTAACCGGGGGGGCTAGACAGCCCCAGCATTTT. This sequence encodes CASSLTGGARQPQHF.

The rearrangement joins TRBV6-5 to TRBJ1-2; D not certain. Trimming took off 6 bases at V and 5 bases at J, with 13 bases between the two ends. The CDR3 covers 13 residues. Germline CDR1 MNHEY, CDR2 SVGAGI. The CDR3 loop reads CASSGRGRYGYTF. CDR3 bases: TGTGCCAGCAGCGGTCGGGGTCGGTATGGCTACACCTTC.

The chain uses TRBV19 and TRBJ2-1, with 11 bases fitting TRBD2. In germline, CDR1 is LNHDA, CDR2 SQIVND (reference sequence). With 5 bases clipped from V and 6 bases from J, the junction kept 15 bases outside the gene matches. The CDR3 totals 18 residues. DNA for the CDR3: TGTGCCAGTAGTCTCCTACTAGCGGGAGTGGGTATGGGCAATGAGCAGTTCTTC. Amino acids: CASSLLLAGVGMGNEQFF. Variable domain in full (rest from reference TRBV19 and TRBJ2-1): DGGITQSPKYLFRKEGQNVTLSCEQNLNHDAMYWYRQDPGQGLRLIYYSQIVNDFQKGDIAEGYSVSREKKESFPLTVTSAQKNPTAFYLCASSLLLAGVGMGNEQFFGPGTRLTVL.